This T cell receptor beta chain emerged from a study of T-cell memory formation after mild COVID-19. This clonotype was picked up many times. A single record per CDR3 protein comes from TCRdb applying MiXCR to the 5' RACE reads. The sample records more than 25,000 distinct CDR3 sequences, roughly 16% being singletons. Sequencing used PBMCs or a T cell subset sorted from them (not recorded which). The TCR was taken from an adult who had mild COVID-19 (a few samples of this study predate the infection). Cell type and time point are not known.

CDR3 sequence reads: CASRPWVTSGREETQYF. The CDR3 DNA is TGTGCCAGCAGGCCATGGGTGACGAGCGGGAGGGAAGAGACCCAGTACTTC. The V and J genes are TRBV6-5 and TRBJ2-5; TRBD2 matches at 10 bases. The CDR3 totals 17 residues. Germline V CDR1 and CDR2: MNHEY, SVGAGI. Trimming at V came to 6 bases and at J to 3 bases, leaving 13 bases not matched to a gene.